This entry is about one T cell receptor beta chain. The antigen remains unidentified. This sample was taken from a study of cytomegalovirus exposure and HLA in healthy donors. Broader study findings: Across all donors, roughly uniform sequencing depth was an assumption of the presence/absence analyses. One variant, a missense change in DCLRE1C, was linked in a later analysis to TCR beta V- and J-gene trimming.

The CDR3 has 16 amino acids. CDR1 is SGDLS and CDR2 is YYNGEE in the germline V gene. V shed 0 bases and J 5 bases; nucleotides not matched to a gene: 9. The PCR used 60 Vbeta and 13 Jbeta primers. Clones were read by immunoSEQ multiplex PCR, and TCRdb kept only the in-frame ones, dropping some. Of approximately 150,000 clones in the sample, approximately 72% were seen once. Sample: PBMCs. This clonotype was sampled from a woman aged 55-69 years in good health and CMV-seronegative. The chain links TRBV9 to TRBJ2-5; 8 bases align to TRBD2. CDR3 nucleotide sequence: TGTGCCAGCAGCGTAGACGGTCGGGGGGGCCGGGAGACCCAGTACTTC. It codes for CASSVDGRGGRETQYF.